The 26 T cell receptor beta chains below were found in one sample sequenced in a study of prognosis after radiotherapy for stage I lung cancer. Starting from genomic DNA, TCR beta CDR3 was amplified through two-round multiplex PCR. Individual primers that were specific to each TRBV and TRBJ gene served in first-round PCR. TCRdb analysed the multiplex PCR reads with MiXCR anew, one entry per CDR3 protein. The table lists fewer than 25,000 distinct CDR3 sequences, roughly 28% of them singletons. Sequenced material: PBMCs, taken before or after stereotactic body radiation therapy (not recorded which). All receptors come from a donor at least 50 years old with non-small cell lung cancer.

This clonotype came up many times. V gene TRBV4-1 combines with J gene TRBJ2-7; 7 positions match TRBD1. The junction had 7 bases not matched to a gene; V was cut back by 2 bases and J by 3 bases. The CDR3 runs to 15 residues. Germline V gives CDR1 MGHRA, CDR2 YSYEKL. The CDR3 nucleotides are TGCGCCAGCAGCCAACTAGGGGGCGGTTTCTACGAGCAGTACTTC. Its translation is CASSQLGGGFYEQYF.

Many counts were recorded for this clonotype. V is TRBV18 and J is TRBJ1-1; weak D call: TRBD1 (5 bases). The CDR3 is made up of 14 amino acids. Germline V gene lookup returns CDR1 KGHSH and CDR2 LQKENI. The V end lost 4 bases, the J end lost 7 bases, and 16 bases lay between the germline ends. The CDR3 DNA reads TGTGCCAGCTCACGCCGGGACGCCCGAGATGAAGCTTTCTTT. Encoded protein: CASSRRDARDEAFF. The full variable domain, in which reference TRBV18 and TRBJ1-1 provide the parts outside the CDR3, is NAGVMQNPRHLVRRRGQEARLRCSPMKGHSHVYWYRQLPEEGLKFMVYLQKENIIDESGMPKERFSAEFPKEGPSILRIQQVVRGDSAAYFCASSRRDARDEAFFGQGTRLTVV.

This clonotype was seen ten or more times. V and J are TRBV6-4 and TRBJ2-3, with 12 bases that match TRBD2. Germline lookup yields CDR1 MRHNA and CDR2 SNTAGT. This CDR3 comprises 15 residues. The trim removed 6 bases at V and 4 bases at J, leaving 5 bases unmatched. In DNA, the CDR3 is TGTGCCAGCAGACAGACTAGCGGGAGTGCAGATACGCAGTATTTT. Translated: CASRQTSGSADTQYF.

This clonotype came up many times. The CDR3, as DNA: TGCAGTGCACGGACGCAGCCTGGCGCTCACATTCAGTACTTC. Translating gives CSARTQPGAHIQYF. V usage is TRBV20-1 and J usage is TRBJ2-4, with no clear D. The CDR3 sequence is 14 residues long. Deletions cut 6 bases from V and 8 bases from J, with 20 bases between. Germline CDR1 and CDR2: DFQATT and SNEGSKA (reference sequence).

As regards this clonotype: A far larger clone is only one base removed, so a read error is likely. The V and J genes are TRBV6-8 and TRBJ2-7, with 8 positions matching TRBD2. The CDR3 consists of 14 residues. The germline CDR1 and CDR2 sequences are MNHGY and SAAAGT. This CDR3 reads CTSSAQRESYEQYF. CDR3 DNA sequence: TGTACCAGCAGTGCCCAGCGGGAGTCCTACGAGCAGTACTTC.

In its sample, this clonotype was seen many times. As DNA, the CDR3 is TGTGCCAGCAGCTCACTACCCGGGACAGGGGGCACTGAAGCTTTCTTT. This encodes CASSSLPGTGGTEAFF. V and J are TRBV7-2 and TRBJ1-1; the match to TRBD1 covers 11 bases. Germline values: CDR1 SGHTA, CDR2 FQGNSA. Losses at the gene ends were 4 bases for V and 4 bases for J; bases not matched to a gene: 8. The CDR3 length is 16 residues.

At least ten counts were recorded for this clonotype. CDR3 DNA: TGTGCCAGCAGTTCTGCGGACAGCTACAATGAGCAGTTCTTC. As protein: CASSSADSYNEQFF. This chain joins TRBV6-2 or TRBV6-3 and TRBJ2-1; D might be TRBD1 (6 bases). Trimming took off 4 bases at V and 3 bases at J, with 10 bases between the two ends. The CDR3 sequence is 14 residues long. The V gene's germline CDR1 is MNHEY and CDR2 SVGEGT.

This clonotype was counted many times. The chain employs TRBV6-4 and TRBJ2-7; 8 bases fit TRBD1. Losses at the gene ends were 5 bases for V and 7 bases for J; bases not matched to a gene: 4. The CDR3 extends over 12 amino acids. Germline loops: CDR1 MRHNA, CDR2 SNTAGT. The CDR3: CASSQTGEEQYF. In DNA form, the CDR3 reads TGTGCCAGCAGTCAGACAGGGGAGGAGCAGTACTTC.

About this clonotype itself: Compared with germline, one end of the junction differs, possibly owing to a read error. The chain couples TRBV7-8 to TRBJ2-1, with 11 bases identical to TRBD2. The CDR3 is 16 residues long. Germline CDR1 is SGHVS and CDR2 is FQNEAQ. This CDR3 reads CASSLVLAGGCNEQFF. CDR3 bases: TGCGCCAGCAGCTTAGTTTTAGCGGGAGGGTGCAATGAGCAGTTCTTC. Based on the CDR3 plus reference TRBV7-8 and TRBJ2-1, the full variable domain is GAGVSQSPRYKVAKRGQDVALRCDPISGHVSLFWYQQALGQGPEFLTYFQNEAQLDKSGLPSDRFFAERPEGSVSTLKIQRTQQEDSAVYLCASSLVLAGGCNEQFFGPGTRLTVL.

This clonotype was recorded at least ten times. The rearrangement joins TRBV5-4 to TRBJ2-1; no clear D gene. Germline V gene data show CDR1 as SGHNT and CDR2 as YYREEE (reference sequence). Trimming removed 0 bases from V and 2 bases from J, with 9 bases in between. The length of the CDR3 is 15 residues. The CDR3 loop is CASSLEQMTYNEQFF. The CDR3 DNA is TGTGCCAGCAGCTTGGAACAGATGACCTACAATGAGCAGTTCTTC.

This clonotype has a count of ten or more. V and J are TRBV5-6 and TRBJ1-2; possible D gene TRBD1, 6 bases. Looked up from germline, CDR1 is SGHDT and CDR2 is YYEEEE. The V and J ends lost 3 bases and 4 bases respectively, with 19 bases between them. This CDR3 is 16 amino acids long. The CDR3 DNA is TGTGCCAGCAGCTCCGCGGGGCGGGGGGCGAGCTATGGCTACACCTTC. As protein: CASSSAGRGASYGYTF.

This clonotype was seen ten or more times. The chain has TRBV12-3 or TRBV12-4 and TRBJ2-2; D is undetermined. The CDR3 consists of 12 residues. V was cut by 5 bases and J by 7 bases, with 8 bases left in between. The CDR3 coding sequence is TGTGCCAGCAGTCGGAGAGTCGGGGAGCTGTTTTTT. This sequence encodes CASSRRVGELFF.

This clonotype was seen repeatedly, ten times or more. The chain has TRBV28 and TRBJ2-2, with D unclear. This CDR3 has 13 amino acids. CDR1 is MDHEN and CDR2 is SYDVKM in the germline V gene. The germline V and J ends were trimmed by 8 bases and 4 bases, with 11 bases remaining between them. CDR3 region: CASRAQTTGELFF. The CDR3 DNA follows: TGTGCCAGCCGGGCCCAAACCACCGGGGAGCTGTTTTTT.

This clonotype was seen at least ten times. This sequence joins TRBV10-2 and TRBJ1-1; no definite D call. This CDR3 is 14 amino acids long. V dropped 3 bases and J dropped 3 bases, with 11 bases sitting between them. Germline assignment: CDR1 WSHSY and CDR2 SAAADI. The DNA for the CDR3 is TGCGCCAGCAGTGAATTGGGGAGGGACACTGAAGCTTTCTTT. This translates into CASSELGRDTEAFF.

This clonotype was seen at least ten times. This CDR3 is CASSLPGTVFGEQFF. CDR3 DNA: TGTGCCAGCAGCCTGCCCGGGACTGTATTCGGTGAGCAGTTCTTC. The chain carries TRBV14 and TRBJ2-1; weak D call: TRBD2 (6 bases). Trimming left V 4 bases short and J 9 bases short, with 19 bases between. The CDR3 has 15 residues. The germline CDR1 and CDR2 sequences are SGHDN and FVKESK.

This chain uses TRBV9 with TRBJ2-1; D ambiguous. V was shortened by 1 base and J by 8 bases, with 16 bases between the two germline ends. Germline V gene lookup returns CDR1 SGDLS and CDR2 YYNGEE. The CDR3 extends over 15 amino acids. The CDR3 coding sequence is TGTGCCAGCAGCGTATGTGCGGAAGCCGATTATGAGCAGTTCTTC. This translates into CASSVCAEADYEQFF.

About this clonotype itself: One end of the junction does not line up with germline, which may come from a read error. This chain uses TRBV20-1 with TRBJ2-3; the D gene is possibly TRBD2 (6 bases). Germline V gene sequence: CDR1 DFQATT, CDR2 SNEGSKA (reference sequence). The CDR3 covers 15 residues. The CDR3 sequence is CSAVSGTNSTDRQYF. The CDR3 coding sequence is TGCAGTGCTGTTAGCGGAACAAATAGCACAGATAGGCAGTATTTT.

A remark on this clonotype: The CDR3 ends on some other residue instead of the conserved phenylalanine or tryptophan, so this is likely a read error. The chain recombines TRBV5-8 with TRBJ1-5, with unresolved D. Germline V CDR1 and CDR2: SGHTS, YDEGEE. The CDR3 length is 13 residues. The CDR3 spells CSSGRYSNQPQHL. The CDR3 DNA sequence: TGTTCCAGCGGAAGATATAGCAATCAGCCCCAGCATCTT.

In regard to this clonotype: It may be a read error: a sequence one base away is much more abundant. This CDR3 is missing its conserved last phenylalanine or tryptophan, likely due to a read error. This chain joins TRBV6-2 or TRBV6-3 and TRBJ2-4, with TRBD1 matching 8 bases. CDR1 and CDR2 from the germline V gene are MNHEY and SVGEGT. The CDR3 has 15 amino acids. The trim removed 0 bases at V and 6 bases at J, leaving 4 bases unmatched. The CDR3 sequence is CASSYSSGGTNIQYS. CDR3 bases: TGTGCCAGCAGTTACTCTTCAGGGGGCACAAACATTCAGTACTCC.

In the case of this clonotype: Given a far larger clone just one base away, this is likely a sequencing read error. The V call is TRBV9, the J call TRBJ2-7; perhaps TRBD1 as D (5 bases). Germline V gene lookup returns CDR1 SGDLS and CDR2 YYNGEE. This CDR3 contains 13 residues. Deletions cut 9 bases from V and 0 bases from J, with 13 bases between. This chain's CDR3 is CANQDTNSYEQYF. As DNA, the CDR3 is TGTGCCAACCAGGACACGAACTCCTACGAGCAGTACTTC.

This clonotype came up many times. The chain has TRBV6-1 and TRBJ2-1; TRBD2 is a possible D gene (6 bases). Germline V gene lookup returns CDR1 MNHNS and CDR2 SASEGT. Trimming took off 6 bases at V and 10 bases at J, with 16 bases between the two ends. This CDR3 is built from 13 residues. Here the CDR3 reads CASRSGDLGEQFF. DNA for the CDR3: TGTGCCAGCAGATCGGGAGATCTCGGGGAGCAGTTCTTC.

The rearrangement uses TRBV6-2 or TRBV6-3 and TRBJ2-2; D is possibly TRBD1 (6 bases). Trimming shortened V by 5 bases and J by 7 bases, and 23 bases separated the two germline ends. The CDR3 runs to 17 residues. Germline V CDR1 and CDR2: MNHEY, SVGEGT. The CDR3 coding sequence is TGTGCCAGCAGTGAAAAACGAGGTGGACAGTCAGGCGGGGAGCTGTTTTTT. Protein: CASSEKRGGQSGGELFF.

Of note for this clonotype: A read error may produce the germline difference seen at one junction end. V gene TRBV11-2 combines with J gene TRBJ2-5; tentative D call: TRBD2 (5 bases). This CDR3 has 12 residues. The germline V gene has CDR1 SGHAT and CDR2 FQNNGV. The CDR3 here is CASGLYQWRAYF. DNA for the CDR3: TGTGCCAGCGGCTTATATCAGTGGCGGGCCTACTTC.

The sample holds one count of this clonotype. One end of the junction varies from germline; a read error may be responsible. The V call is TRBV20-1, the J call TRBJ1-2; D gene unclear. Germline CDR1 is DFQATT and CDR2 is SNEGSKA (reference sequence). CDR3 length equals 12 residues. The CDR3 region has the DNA TGCAGTGCTAGAGAACGGACTTTTGGATACAACTTC. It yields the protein CSARERTFGYNF.

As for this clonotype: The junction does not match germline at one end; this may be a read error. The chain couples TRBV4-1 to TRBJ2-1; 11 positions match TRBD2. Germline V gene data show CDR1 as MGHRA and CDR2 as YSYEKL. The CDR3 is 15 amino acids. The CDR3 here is CAISQGASGRNEQFF. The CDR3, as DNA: TGCGCCATCAGCCAAGGTGCTAGCGGGAGGAATGAGCAGTTCTTC.

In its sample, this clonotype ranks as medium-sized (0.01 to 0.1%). The CDR3 reads CASSDSAGDSVTQYF. The DNA of the CDR3 is TGTGCCAGCAGTGACTCGGCGGGAGATTCGGTTACGCAGTATTTT. The chain recombines TRBV6-4 with TRBJ2-3, with 7 bases fitting TRBD2. Germline V gene data show CDR1 as MRHNA and CDR2 as SNTAGT. The CDR3 loop spans 15 amino acids. Unmatched junction bases numbered 8, after V lost 0 bases and J lost 8 bases.